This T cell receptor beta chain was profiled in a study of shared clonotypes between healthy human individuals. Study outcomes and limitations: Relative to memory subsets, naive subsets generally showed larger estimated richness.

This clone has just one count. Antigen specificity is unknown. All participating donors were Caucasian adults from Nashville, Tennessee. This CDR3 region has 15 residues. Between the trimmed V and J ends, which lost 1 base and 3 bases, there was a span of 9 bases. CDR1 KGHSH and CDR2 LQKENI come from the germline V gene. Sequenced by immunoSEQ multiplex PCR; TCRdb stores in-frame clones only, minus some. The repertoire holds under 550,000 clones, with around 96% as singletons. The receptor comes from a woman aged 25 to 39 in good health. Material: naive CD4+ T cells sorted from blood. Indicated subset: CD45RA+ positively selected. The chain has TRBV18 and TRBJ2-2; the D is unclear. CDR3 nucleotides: TGTGCCAGCTCACCACTCAGGTCGGACACCGGGGAGCTGTTTTTT. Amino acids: CASSPLRSDTGELFF.